These 27 T cell receptor beta chains originate from one sample sequenced in a study of T cell clones after liver transplantation. Sequenced by immunoSEQ multiplex PCR; TCRdb stores in-frame clones only, minus some. The table lists more than 20,000 clones, about four fifths of them singletons. The starting material was CD8+ T cells from blood, obtained less than 70 months after liver transplant. Receptors originate from a human patient who received a liver transplant. Some T cells may trace back to the graft donor.

This clone was recorded once. The J gene is TRBJ2-7, the V gene TRBV27, with D perhaps TRBD1 (6 bases). The CDR3 covers 13 residues. Trimming shortened V by 3 bases and J by 3 bases, and 9 bases separated the two germline ends. Germline V gives CDR1 MNHEY, CDR2 SMNVEV (reference sequence). The CDR3 DNA reads TGTGCCAGCAGTTTTAGGACAGACTACGAGCAGTACTTC. Encoded protein: CASSFRTDYEQYF.

The V call is TRBV19, the J call TRBJ1-1; tentatively, D is TRBD1 (5 bases). The CDR3 runs to 14 residues. V lost 3 bases to trimming and J lost 2 bases, with 10 bases between them. CDR1 is LNHDA and CDR2 is SQIVND in the germline V gene (reference sequence). The CDR3: CASSIGATNTEAFF. In DNA, the CDR3 is TGTGCCAGTAGTATCGGGGCGACCAACACTGAAGCTTTCTTT.

The chain couples TRBV14 to TRBJ2-7, with D tentatively TRBD1 (5 bases). CDR1 and CDR2 (germline): SGHDN, FVKESK. The CDR3 sequence is 18 residues long. V lost 2 bases, J lost 1 base, and 21 bases lay in between. CDR3 coding DNA: TGTGCCAGCAGCCAATTGCTCGGCGGACATCCCAAATCCTACGAGCAGTACTTC. Translated, it gives CASSQLLGGHPKSYEQYF. Full variable domain (rest looked up from reference TRBV14 and TRBJ2-7): EAGVTQFPSHSVIEKGQTVTLRCDPISGHDNLYWYRRVMGKEIKFLLHFVKESKQDESGMPNNRFLAERTGGTYSTLKVQPAELEDSGVYFCASSQLLGGHPKSYEQYFGPGTRLTVT.

The CDR3, as DNA: TGCGCCAGCAGCTTGGAAACTGGGGGCTACACCTTC. Its protein is CASSLETGGYTF. The V call is TRBV5-1, the J call TRBJ1-2; D gene unclear. The length of the CDR3 is 12 residues. Deletions cut 0 bases from V and 8 bases from J, with 8 bases between. Germline-derived CDR1 and CDR2 are SGHRS and YFSETQ.

V gene TRBV29-1 combines with J gene TRBJ1-1; D call uncertain. V gave up 3 bases and J gave up 4 bases, with 9 bases separating them. The CDR3 totals 12 residues. Looked up from germline, CDR1 is SQVTM and CDR2 is ANQGSEA. CDR3 protein: CSVDEVGTEAFF. CDR3 sequence (DNA): TGCAGCGTTGATGAGGTCGGCACTGAAGCTTTCTTT.

This clone was seen only once. The CDR3 loop reads CASSSGGYEQFF. CDR3 sequence (DNA): TGTGCCAGCAGCTCAGGGGGGTATGAGCAGTTCTTC. V gene TRBV5-6 combines with J gene TRBJ2-1; D may be TRBD1 (7 bases). V was clipped by 3 bases and J by 8 bases, with 9 bases between them. Germline assignment: CDR1 SGHDT and CDR2 YYEEEE. This CDR3 is 12 amino acids long.

V gene TRBV28 combines with J gene TRBJ2-7; perhaps TRBD1 as D (6 bases). Germline lookup yields CDR1 MDHEN and CDR2 SYDVKM. The CDR3 spans 16 residues. Trimming cost V 8 bases and J 0 bases, with 20 bases left between them. This CDR3 reads CASEHRQALSSYEQYF. The CDR3 bases are TGTGCCAGCGAGCATCGACAGGCTCTGAGCTCCTACGAGCAGTACTTC.

The DNA for the CDR3 is TGTGCCAGCAGCTCCTACAGGGGACCGGGAGAGACCCAGTACTTC. It translates to CASSSYRGPGETQYF. This chain uses TRBV14 with TRBJ2-5, with TRBD1 matching 7 bases. The CDR3 has 15 residues. The germline V gene encodes CDR1 SGHDN and CDR2 FVKESK. V shed 5 bases and J 4 bases; nucleotides not matched to a gene: 10.

The chain couples TRBV7-9 to TRBJ2-7; no clear D gene. The V end lost 2 bases, the J end lost 1 base, and 9 bases lay between the germline ends. The germline V gene encodes CDR1 SEHNR and CDR2 FQNEAQ (reference sequence). The CDR3 has 14 amino acids. This CDR3 reads CASSLPGSSYEQYF. The CDR3 nucleotides are TGTGCCAGCAGCTTACCGGGTTCTTCCTACGAGCAGTACTTC.

The rearrangement uses TRBV7-2 and TRBJ2-3; D is perhaps TRBD2 (7 bases). With 1 base removed from V and 3 bases from J, the gap between germline ends came to 17 bases. The CDR3 contains 17 residues. Germline V gives CDR1 SGHTA, CDR2 FQGNSA. In DNA form, the CDR3 reads TGTGCCAGCAGCTTAGTTGTGGGGGGGCCGTGGACAGATACGCAGTATTTT. Translated: CASSLVVGGPWTDTQYF. Based on the CDR3 plus reference TRBV7-2 and TRBJ2-3, the full variable domain is GAGVSQSPSNKVTEKGKDVELRCDPISGHTALYWYRQSLGQGLEFLIYFQGNSAPDKSGLPSDRFSAERTGGSVSTLTIQRTQQEDSAVYLCASSLVVGGPWTDTQYFGPGTRLTVL.

The chain uses TRBV15 and TRBJ2-2; no clear D. The V end was cut by 0 bases, the J end by 4 bases, with 3 bases between. The germline V gene has CDR1 LNHNV and CDR2 YYDKDF (reference sequence). The CDR3 runs 13 residues. CDR3 nucleotide sequence: TGTGCCACCAGCAGAGATCTCACCGGGGAGCTGTTTTTT. The encoded protein is CATSRDLTGELFF.

The V gene is TRBV7-9, the J gene TRBJ1-2, with D unclear. The CDR3 runs 15 residues. CDR1 is SEHNR and CDR2 is FQNEAQ in the germline V gene (reference sequence). V lost 1 base and J 0 bases, leaving 9 bases between the germline ends. The DNA of the CDR3 is TGTGCCAGCAGCTTAGGCGGGGAATCTAACTATGGCTACACCTTC. It translates to CASSLGGESNYGYTF.

This clone was observed a single time. J is TRBJ1-1 and V is TRBV6-4; 7 bases are shared with TRBD1. This CDR3 contains 18 residues. The germline gives CDR1 MRHNA, CDR2 SNTAGT. Trimming removed 2 bases from V and 3 bases from J; junction bases left unmatched: 15. CDR3 DNA sequence: TGTGCCAGCAGTGACCTCCCATCCCGCAGGGGGGGGCACACTGAAGCTTTCTTT. Translation: CASSDLPSRRGGHTEAFF.

This rearrangement joins TRBV6-5 to TRBJ1-5; 8 nucleotides align to TRBD1. V trimming: 5 bases; J trimming: 3 bases; junction bases outside the gene matches: 3. CDR1 MNHEY and CDR2 SVGAGI come from the germline V gene. The CDR3 has 14 amino acids. The CDR3 loop reads CASSQGADNQPQHF. For the CDR3, the DNA is TGTGCCAGCAGTCAGGGGGCCGACAATCAGCCCCAGCATTTT.

V is TRBV27 and J is TRBJ2-1; TRBD2 agrees at 9 bases. The CDR3 sequence is 14 residues long. Germline V lookup: CDR1 MNHEY, CDR2 SMNVEV (reference sequence). V shed 7 bases and J 8 bases; nucleotides not matched to a gene: 9. Here the CDR3 reads CASIISGGHHEQFF. The CDR3 DNA reads as TGTGCCAGCATTATTAGCGGGGGTCATCATGAGCAGTTCTTC.

The genes are TRBV15 and TRBJ2-5; D is possibly TRBD1 or TRBD2 (6 bases each). Trimming removed 3 bases at V and 4 bases at J, with 21 bases between. This CDR3 is built from 17 residues. CDR1 LNHNV and CDR2 YYDKDF come from the germline V gene (reference sequence). The CDR3 protein is CATSRIPAGGPRETQYF. In DNA form, the CDR3 reads TGTGCCACCAGCAGGATCCCCGCCGGGGGCCCTAGAGAGACCCAGTACTTC.

The chain is built from TRBV5-6 and TRBJ2-7; D might be TRBD1 or TRBD2, each matching 5 bases. The V and J ends lost 0 bases and 6 bases respectively, with 7 bases between them. The CDR3 extends over 12 amino acids. Germline V gene data show CDR1 as SGHDT and CDR2 as YYEEEE. The CDR3 region has the DNA TGTGCCAGCAGCTTGGGGGGGTTCGAGCAGTACTTC. This codes for CASSLGGFEQYF.

The chain is built from TRBV4-1 and TRBJ1-2, with 7 bases identical to TRBD1. Looked up from germline, CDR1 is MGHRA and CDR2 is YSYEKL. This CDR3 comprises 13 residues. Trimming removed 3 bases from V and 6 bases from J; junction bases left unmatched: 4. The chain's CDR3 is CASSQTGIHGYTF. The CDR3 bases are TGCGCCAGCAGCCAGACAGGGATCCATGGCTACACCTTC.

This chain links TRBV7-6 with TRBJ2-5, with D unclear. The CDR3 spans 13 residues. The V and J ends lost 3 bases and 7 bases respectively, with 12 bases between them. Per the germline V gene, CDR1 is SGHVS and CDR2 is FNYEAQ. CDR3 amino acids: CASSLDGLGTQYF. The DNA of the CDR3 is TGTGCCAGCAGCTTGGACGGCCTAGGGACCCAGTACTTC.

There are a few counts of this clone. J is TRBJ2-3 and V is TRBV6-6; no clear D. Germline CDR1 and CDR2: MNHNY and SVGAGI (reference sequence). This CDR3 contains 15 residues. V lost 0 bases and J lost 2, with 9 bases in between. CDR3 amino acids: CASSYSGSSTDTQYF. In DNA form, the CDR3 reads TGTGCCAGCAGTTACTCAGGCAGCTCCACAGATACGCAGTATTTT.

The J gene is TRBJ2-3, the V gene TRBV6-1; maybe TRBD1 (6 bases). The CDR3 sequence is 15 residues long. Germline V gene data show CDR1 as MNHNS and CDR2 as SASEGT. Between the trimmed V and J ends, which lost 2 bases and 6 bases, there was a span of 15 bases. The CDR3 sequence is CASSEPRGGWDTQYF. CDR3 sequence (DNA): TGTGCCAGCAGTGAACCCAGGGGCGGTTGGGATACGCAGTATTTT.

CDR3 loop: CASRQGGGGNEQYF. The CDR3, as DNA: TGTGCCAGTAGGCAAGGAGGGGGCGGGAACGAGCAGTACTTC. The chain combines TRBV19 with TRBJ2-7, with D possibly being TRBD1 (7 bases). Trimming stripped 6 bases from V and 5 bases from J, with 17 bases between. The CDR3 contains 14 residues. CDR1 is LNHDA, CDR2 SQIVND, per germline (reference sequence).

A single count supports this clone. The genes are TRBV7-9 and TRBJ2-7, with a weak D call TRBD2 (5 bases). V dropped 2 bases and J dropped 5 bases, with 7 bases sitting between them. Germline V gene data show CDR1 as SEHNR and CDR2 as FQNEAQ (reference sequence). The CDR3 runs 12 residues. This CDR3 reads CASSLLGDEQYF. The CDR3 DNA is TGTGCCAGCAGCTTACTGGGAGACGAGCAGTACTTC.

The chain employs TRBV4-1 and TRBJ2-2, with D perhaps TRBD1 or TRBD2 (5 bases each). There are 16 residues in the CDR3. The germline gives CDR1 MGHRA, CDR2 YSYEKL. The V end was cut by 5 bases, the J end by 4 bases, with 17 bases between. CDR3: CASSSSRSRGTGELFF. In DNA, the CDR3 is TGCGCCAGCAGCTCTAGCAGGTCGAGGGGCACCGGGGAGCTGTTTTTT.

V is TRBV2 and J is TRBJ2-1; 7 bases are a match to TRBD1. This CDR3 has 14 amino acids. Trimming took 8 bases from V and 5 from J; bases not matched to a gene: 9. From germline, CDR1 is SNHLY and CDR2 FYNNEI. CDR3 nucleotides: TGTGCCAGCGAAGACAGGGACGGTAACAATGAGCAGTTCTTC. Encoded protein: CASEDRDGNNEQFF.

This sequence joins TRBV11-2 and TRBJ2-7; no clear D gene. CDR1 is SGHAT and CDR2 is FQNNGV in the germline V gene. The V end was cut by 2 bases, the J end by 1 base, with 3 bases between. This CDR3 is 12 amino acids long. The CDR3 DNA reads as TGTGCCAGCAGCTTAATATCCTACGAGCAGTACTTC. Amino acids: CASSLISYEQYF.

The CDR3 sequence: CASSKQGTGFYEQYF. The CDR3 DNA follows: TGTGCCAGTAGTAAACAAGGGACAGGGTTCTACGAGCAGTACTTC. The chain recombines TRBV19 with TRBJ2-7; 9 positions match TRBD1. The V gene end was trimmed by 4 bases and the J gene end by 3 bases; junction bases not matched to a gene: 7. This CDR3 region has 15 residues. The germline gives CDR1 LNHDA, CDR2 SQIVND (reference sequence).